This T cell receptor beta chain was obtained from a study of blood T cell repertoires in COVID-19. On the study more broadly: Samples taken during acute and convalescent COVID-19 were collected in the United States, Italy and Spain. The analysed material was cDNA or gDNA that came from T cells, B-cell-depleted T cells, or PBMCs.

Researchers sorted participants into cohorts using their self-reported clinical history. Trimming took off 7 bases at V and 1 base at J, with 14 bases between the two ends. CDR1 SGHRS and CDR2 YFSETQ come from the germline V gene. The CDR3 is 15 amino acids. Per the study methods: Estimation of nucleated cell counts relied on the amplification of reference gene primers. Using immunoSEQ multiplex PCR, the repertoire was profiled, and TCRdb retains in-frame clones only, with some absent. For V, J and clone size, that table is used; D and trimming come from the DNA. The sample contains roughly 190,000 clones, around 83% of which appear only once.

This clonotype was obtained from a woman aged 25 to 39 who had been exposed to COVID-19. Sequencing was performed on PBMCs or T cells enriched from blood (not recorded which). The chain joins TRBV5-1 to TRBJ2-2, with a weak D call TRBD1 (5 bases). CDR3 sequence: CASGQSGQNTGELFF. The DNA of the CDR3 is TGCGCCAGCGGACAATCTGGACAGAACACCGGGGAGCTGTTTTTT. The entire variable domain, with the rest obtained from reference TRBV5-1 and TRBJ2-2, is as follows: KAGVTQTPRYLIKTRGQQVTLSCSPISGHRSVSWYQQTPGQGLQFLFEYFSETQRNKGNFPGRFSGRQFSNSRSEMNVSTLELGDSALYLCASGQSGQNTGELFFGEGSRLTVL.